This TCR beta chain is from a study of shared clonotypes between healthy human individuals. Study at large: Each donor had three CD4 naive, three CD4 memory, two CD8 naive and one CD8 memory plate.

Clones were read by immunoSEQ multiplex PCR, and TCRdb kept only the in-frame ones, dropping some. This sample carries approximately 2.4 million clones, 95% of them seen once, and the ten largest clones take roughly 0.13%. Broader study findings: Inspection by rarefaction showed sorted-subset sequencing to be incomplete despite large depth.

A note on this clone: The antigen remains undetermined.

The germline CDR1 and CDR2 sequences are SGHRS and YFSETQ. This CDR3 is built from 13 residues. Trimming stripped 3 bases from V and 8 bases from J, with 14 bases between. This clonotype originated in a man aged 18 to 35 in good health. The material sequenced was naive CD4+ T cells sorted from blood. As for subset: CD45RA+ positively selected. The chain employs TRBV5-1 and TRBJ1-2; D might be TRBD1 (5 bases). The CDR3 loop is CASSSDSSFGYTF. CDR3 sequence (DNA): TGCGCCAGCAGCTCCGACAGTTCGTTCGGCTACACCTTC.